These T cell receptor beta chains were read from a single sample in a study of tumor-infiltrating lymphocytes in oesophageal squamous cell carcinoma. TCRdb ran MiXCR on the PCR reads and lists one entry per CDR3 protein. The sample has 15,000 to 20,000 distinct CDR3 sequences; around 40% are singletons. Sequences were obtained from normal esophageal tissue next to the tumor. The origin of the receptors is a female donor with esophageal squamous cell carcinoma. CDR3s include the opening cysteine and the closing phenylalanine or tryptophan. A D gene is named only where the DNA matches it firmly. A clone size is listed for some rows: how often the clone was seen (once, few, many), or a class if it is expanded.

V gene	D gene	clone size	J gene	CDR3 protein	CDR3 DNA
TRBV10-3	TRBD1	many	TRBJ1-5	CAISETGATQHF	TGTGCCATCAGTGAGACAGGGGCGACCCAGCATTTT
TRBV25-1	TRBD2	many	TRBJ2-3	CASSPRTSRGTDTQYF	TGTGCCAGCAGTCCAAGGACTAGCCGCGGCACAGATACGCAGTATTTT
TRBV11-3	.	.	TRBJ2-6	CASSLEGLWLHIRF	TGTGCCAGCAGCTTAGAAGGGCTGTGGCTACACATTCGGTTC
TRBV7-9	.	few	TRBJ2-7	CASSYFKFGWDEQYF	TGTGCCAGCAGCTATTTTAAGTTTGGTTGGGACGAGCAGTACTTC
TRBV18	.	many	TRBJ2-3	CASSPSGAGDTQYF	TGTGCCAGCTCACCATCGGGAGCGGGAGATACGCAGTATTTT
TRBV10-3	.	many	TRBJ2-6	CAISPGSGANVLTF	TGTGCCATCAGTCCAGGGTCTGGGGCCAACGTCCTGACTTTC
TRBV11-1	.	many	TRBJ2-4	CASSSRPAKNIQYF	TGTGCCAGCAGTTCACGACCAGCCAAAAACATTCAGTACTTC
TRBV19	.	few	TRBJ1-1	CASSAQQGSGAFF	TGTGCCAGTAGTGCCCAACAGGGCTCCGGAGCTTTCTTT
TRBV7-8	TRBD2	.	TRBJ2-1	CASSLNGGTSGRAVEQFF	TGTGCCAGCAGCTTAAACGGGGGTACTAGCGGGAGGGCCGTTGAGCAGTTCTTC
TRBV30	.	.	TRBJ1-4	CAWGKQGQEKLFF	TGTGCCTGGGGTAAACAAGGGCAGGAAAAACTGTTTTTT
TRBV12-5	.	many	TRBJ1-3	CASQPSGNTIYF	TGTGCAAGCCAGCCCTCTGGAAACACCATATATTTT
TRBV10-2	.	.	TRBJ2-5	CASSEGARKETQYF	TGCGCCAGCAGTGAGGGGGCGAGAAAAGAGACCCAGTACTTC
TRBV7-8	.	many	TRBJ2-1	CASSRDGQSSYNEQFF	TGTGCCAGCAGCCGGGACGGTCAGAGCTCCTACAATGAGCAGTTCTTC
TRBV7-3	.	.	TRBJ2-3	CASSLRGGPTDTQYF	TGTGCCAGCAGCTTAAGGGGGGGCCCCACAGATACGCAGTATTTT
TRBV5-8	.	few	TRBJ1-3	CASTLTGSGNTIYF	TGCGCCAGCACCCTGACGGGCTCTGGAAACACCATATATTTT
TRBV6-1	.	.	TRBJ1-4	CASSGMNEKLFF	TGTGCCAGCAGTGGGATGAATGAAAAACTGTTTTTT
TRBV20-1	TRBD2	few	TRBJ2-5	CSARDHTLGLAGYF	TGCAGTGCTAGAGACCATACCCTGGGACTAGCGGGGTACTTC
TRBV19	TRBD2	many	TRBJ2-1	CASSLGTSGVNEQFF	TGTGCCAGTAGTTTGGGGACTAGCGGGGTAAATGAGCAGTTCTTC
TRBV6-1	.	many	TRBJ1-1	CASSPLQRMSTEAFF	TGTGCCAGCAGTCCCCTACAGAGAATGAGCACTGAAGCTTTCTTT
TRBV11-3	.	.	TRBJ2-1	CASSLGTMAYNEQFF	TGTGCCAGCAGCTTAGGGACTATGGCCTACAATGAGCAGTTCTTC
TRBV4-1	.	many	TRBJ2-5	CASSKSQEETQYF	TGCGCCAGCAGCAAAAGCCAAGAAGAGACCCAGTACTTC
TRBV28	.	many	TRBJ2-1	CASSLGGGPNEQFF	TGTGCCAGCAGCCTCGGGGGCGGGCCCAATGAGCAGTTCTTC
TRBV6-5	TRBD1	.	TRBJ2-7	CASSYLLQGHVEQYF	TGTGCCAGCAGTTACCTCTTACAGGGGCATGTTGAGCAGTACTTC
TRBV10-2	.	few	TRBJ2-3	CASTRQTSTDTQYF	TGCGCCAGCACGCGACAGACTAGCACAGATACGCAGTATTTT
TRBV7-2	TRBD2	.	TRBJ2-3	CASSLSGGGAVMQYF	TGTGCCAGCAGCCTCTCCGGGGGGGGGGCGGTTATGCAGTATTTT
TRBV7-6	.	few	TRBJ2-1	CAVGGNEQFF	TGTGCTGTGGGAGGTAATGAGCAGTTCTTC
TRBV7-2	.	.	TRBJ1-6	CASSFWGRGSDEQYF	.
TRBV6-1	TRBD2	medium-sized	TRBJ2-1	CASSQGLAGYNEQFF	TGTGCCAGCAGTCAGGGCCTAGCGGGTTACAATGAGCAGTTCTTC
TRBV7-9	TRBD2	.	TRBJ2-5	CASSSNSGRLGTQYF	TGTGCCAGCAGTTCAAATAGCGGGAGGTTGGGGACCCAGTACTTC
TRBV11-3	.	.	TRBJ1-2	CASSLGDSGYTF	TGTGCCAGCAGCTTAGGGGATTCCGGCTACACCTTC
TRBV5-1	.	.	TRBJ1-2	CASSLRGVLDGYTF	TGCGCCAGCAGCCTCCGAGGGGTATTGGATGGCTACACCTTC
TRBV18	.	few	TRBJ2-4	CASSPPETGVRYF	TGTGCCAGCTCACCACCGGAGACAGGCGTCAGATACTTC
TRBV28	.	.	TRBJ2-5	CASSSGTVSETQYF	TGTGCCAGCAGTTCGGGCACAGTGTCAGAGACCCAGTACTTC
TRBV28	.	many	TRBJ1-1	CASSLSTFGNTEAFF	TGTGCCAGCAGTTTGAGCACTTTCGGGAACACTGAAGCTTTCTTT
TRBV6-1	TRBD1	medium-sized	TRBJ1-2	CASRPKGQGVGYTF	TGTGCCAGCAGGCCAAAGGGACAGGGGGTTGGCTACACCTTC
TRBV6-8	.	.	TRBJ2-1	CASGTRGGLGYEQFF	TGTGCCAGCGGGACGAGGGGGGGGCTTGGATATGAGCAGTTCTTC
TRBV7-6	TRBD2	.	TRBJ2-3	CASSPTTSGSADTQYF	TGTGCCAGCAGCCCCACAACTAGCGGGAGTGCAGATACGCAGTATTTT
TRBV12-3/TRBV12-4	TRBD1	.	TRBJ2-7	CASSLMGQQSYEQYF	TGTGCCAGCAGTTTGATGGGACAGCAGTCCTACGAGCAGTACTTC
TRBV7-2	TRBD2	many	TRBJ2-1	CASSLGRTSGYNEQFF	TGTGCCAGCAGCTTAGGCAGGACTAGCGGATACAATGAGCAGTTCTTC
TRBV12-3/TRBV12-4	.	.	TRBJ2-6	CASSGGPGANVLTF	TGTGCCAGCAGTGGGGGACCCGGGGCCAACGTCCTGACTTTC
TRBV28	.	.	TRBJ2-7	CASSFNRWPVSYEQYF	TGTGCCAGCAGTTTTAACAGGTGGCCTGTTTCCTACGAGCAGTACTTC
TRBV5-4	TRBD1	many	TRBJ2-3	CASSLGRTGSTDTQYF	TGTGCCAGCAGCTTGGGACGGACAGGAAGCACAGATACGCAGTATTTT
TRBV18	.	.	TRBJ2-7	CASSPWGPTGETYEQYF	TGTGCCAGCTCACCGTGGGGGCCGACGGGAGAGACCTACGAGCAGTACTTC
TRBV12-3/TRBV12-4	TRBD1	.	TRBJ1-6	CASSLVLGQGQSPLHF	TGTGCCAGCAGTTTAGTTCTCGGACAGGGTCAATCACCCCTCCACTTT
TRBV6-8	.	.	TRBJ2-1	CASSYSKGRRSDEQFF	TGTGCCAGCAGTTACTCTAAGGGACGGAGATCGGACGAGCAGTTCTTC
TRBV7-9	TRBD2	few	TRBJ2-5	CASSLGFGGGPRETQYF	TGTGCCAGCAGCTTAGGGTTTGGGGGAGGGCCTCGAGAGACCCAGTACTTC